The 17 T cell receptor beta chains given below trace back to one sample, sequenced in a study of blood T cell repertoires in COVID-19. Clones were sequenced by immunoSEQ multiplex PCR, and TCRdb holds only the in-frame ones, with some missing. The profile covers about 61,000 clones, with about 80% appearing a single time and about 20% taken by the ten largest. The specimen sequenced was peripheral blood. The receptors here all came from a man at least 80 years old with active or convalescent COVID-19.

V usage is TRBV19 and J usage is TRBJ2-2; D gene unclear. Trimming stripped 3 bases from V and 5 bases from J, with 22 bases between. The CDR3 spans 18 residues. The V gene's germline CDR1 is LNHDA and CDR2 SQIVND (reference sequence). CDR3: CASSISRFEIRSTGELFF. CDR3 nucleotides: TGTGCCAGTAGTATCTCGAGGTTCGAGATCCGATCGACCGGGGAGCTGTTTTTT.

The genes are TRBV19 and TRBJ1-2, with a tentative D call TRBD1 (6 bases). Trimming removed 1 base at V and 8 bases at J, with 11 bases between. The CDR3 has 13 amino acids. CDR1 and CDR2 (germline): LNHDA, SQIVND (reference sequence). CDR3 sequence reads: CASSIAQGKGYTF. CDR3 DNA sequence: TGTGCCAGTAGTATAGCACAGGGTAAGGGCTACACCTTC. Using reference TRBV19 and TRBJ1-2 for the parts outside the CDR3, the full variable domain is DGGITQSPKYLFRKEGQNVTLSCEQNLNHDAMYWYRQDPGQGLRLIYYSQIVNDFQKGDIAEGYSVSREKKESFPLTVTSAQKNPTAFYLCASSIAQGKGYTFGSGTRLTVV.

V usage is TRBV7-9 and J usage is TRBJ1-1; TRBD1 is a possible D gene (6 bases). The CDR3 has 13 amino acids. V lost 0 bases and J 5 bases, leaving 7 bases between the germline ends. Germline-derived CDR1 and CDR2 are SEHNR and FQNEAQ (reference sequence). The CDR3 coding sequence is TGTGCCAGCAGCTTAGCGGGGGCAACTGAAGCTTTCTTT. Its translation is CASSLAGATEAFF.

This rearrangement joins TRBV18 to TRBJ1-2; 8 nucleotides agree with TRBD1. V shed 0 bases and J 2 bases; nucleotides not matched to a gene: 2. Germline loops: CDR1 KGHSH, CDR2 LQKENI. This CDR3 comprises 15 residues. CDR3 DNA: TGTGCCAGCTCACCACCTCAGGGGGCGAACTATGGCTACACCTTC. It specifies CASSPPQGANYGYTF.

This rearrangement joins TRBV2 to TRBJ2-1; the match to TRBD1 covers 8 bases. CDR3 size: 14 residues. Germline lookup yields CDR1 SNHLY and CDR2 FYNNEI. V dropped 9 bases and J dropped 3; count of bases not matched to a gene: 7. DNA for the CDR3: TGTGCCAGGACCACGACAGGGGACTACAATGAGCAGTTCTTC. Encoded protein: CARTTTGDYNEQFF. Variable domain in full (rest from reference TRBV2 and TRBJ2-1): EPEVTQTPSHQVTQMGQEVILRCVPISNHLYFYWYRQILGQKVEFLVSFYNNEISEKSEIFDDQFSVERPDGSNFTLKIRSTKLEDSAMYFCARTTTGDYNEQFFGPGTRLTVL.

The chain has TRBV5-1 and TRBJ1-4; weak D call: TRBD1 (5 bases). Trimming removed 4 bases from V and 8 bases from J, with 21 bases in between. The CDR3 has 16 residues. Germline CDR1 SGHRS, CDR2 YFSETQ. The chain's CDR3 is CASSQTGRGEGEKLFF. The DNA of the CDR3 is TGCGCCAGCAGCCAAACCGGGAGAGGGGAGGGAGAAAAACTGTTTTTT.

V is TRBV9 and J is TRBJ1-2, with D possibly TRBD1 on 6 matching bases. This CDR3 region has 14 residues. Germline loops: CDR1 SGDLS, CDR2 YYNGEE. Deletions cut 5 bases from V and 4 bases from J, with 15 bases between. The CDR3 DNA is TGTGCCAGCAGGGGGCAGGGGCGTAGCTATGGCTACACCTTC. Translated, it gives CASRGQGRSYGYTF. Using reference TRBV9 and TRBJ1-2 for the parts outside the CDR3, the full variable domain is DSGVTQTPKHLITATGQRVTLRCSPRSGDLSVYWYQQSLDQGLQFLIQYYNGEERAKGNILERFSAQQFPDLHSELNLSSLELGDSALYFCASRGQGRSYGYTFGSGTRLTVV.

The sample holds one count of this clone. The chain recombines TRBV15 with TRBJ1-1; TRBD1 agrees at 8 bases. Looked up from germline, CDR1 is LNHNV and CDR2 is YYDKDF (reference sequence). The CDR3 loop spans 17 amino acids. V gave up 1 base and J gave up 6 bases; unmatched junction bases: 13. The CDR3 protein is CATSRVRPGGAGAEAFF. In nucleotides, the CDR3 is TGTGCCACCAGCAGAGTAAGGCCAGGGGGCGCCGGGGCTGAAGCTTTCTTT. Variable domain in full (rest from reference TRBV15 and TRBJ1-1): DAMVIQNPRYQVTQFGKPVTLSCSQTLNHNVMYWYQQKSSQAPKLLFHYYDKDFNNEADTPDNFQSRRPNTSFCFLDIRSPGLGDTAMYLCATSRVRPGGAGAEAFFGQGTRLTVV.

The CDR3: CASSLSGTGAYEQYF. The CDR3 DNA reads TGCGCCAGCAGCTTGAGTGGGACAGGGGCCTACGAGCAGTACTTC. The rearrangement uses TRBV5-1 and TRBJ2-7, with TRBD1 matching over 10 bases. Germline values: CDR1 SGHRS, CDR2 YFSETQ. V was clipped by 1 base and J by 2 bases; unmatched bases: 3. The CDR3 is made up of 15 amino acids.

This chain connects TRBV5-1 to TRBJ2-7, with 7 bases identical to TRBD2. The CDR3 has 14 residues. Germline CDR1 reads SGHRS; CDR2 reads YFSETQ. Trimming at V came to 0 bases and at J to 5 bases, leaving 5 bases not matched to a gene. CDR3 in DNA: TGCGCCAGCAGCTTGGCCGGGGGGTCCAACGAGCAGTACTTC. Protein sequence: CASSLAGGSNEQYF.

This clone was observed a handful of times. The chain uses TRBV29-1 and TRBJ2-3; a weak D match, TRBD2 (6 bases). The length of the CDR3 is 15 residues. Trimming cost V 4 bases and J 0 bases, with 14 bases left between them. Germline CDR1 is SQVTM and CDR2 is ANQGSEA. The CDR3 DNA follows: TGCAGCGTTGCGGGCGGGATAAGTAGCACAGATACGCAGTATTTT. It specifies CSVAGGISSTDTQYF.

The chain employs TRBV29-1 and TRBJ1-1; 9 bases match TRBD1. The CDR3 is 13 residues long. Germline lookup yields CDR1 SQVTM and CDR2 ANQGSEA. V was pared by 8 bases and J by 11 bases, with 15 bases of the junction left unmatched. Here the CDR3 DNA reads TGCAGCACTATGTCCTGGACAGGGGAGTATGCTTTCTTT. This translates into CSTMSWTGEYAFF.

V and J are TRBV24-1 and TRBJ1-2; D not resolved. There are 12 residues in the CDR3. Trimming left V 4 bases short and J 7 bases short, with 9 bases between. CDR1 and CDR2 (germline): KGHDR, SFDVKD. CDR3 loop: CATSEGESGYTF. The DNA of the CDR3 is TGTGCCACCAGTGAAGGAGAAAGTGGCTACACCTTC.

This chain links TRBV28 with TRBJ2-7, with 9 bases aligning to TRBD2. The CDR3 extends over 15 amino acids. With 5 bases clipped from V and 4 bases from J, the junction kept 9 bases outside the gene matches. The V gene's germline CDR1 is MDHEN and CDR2 SYDVKM. The CDR3 region is CASSPLSGSRYEQYF. CDR3 nucleotide sequence: TGTGCCAGCAGTCCCCTTAGCGGGAGCCGGTACGAGCAGTACTTC. Supplemented by reference TRBV28 and TRBJ2-7, the full variable domain reads DVKVTQSSRYLVKRTGEKVFLECVQDMDHENMFWYRQDPGLGLRLIYFSYDVKMKEKGDIPEGYSVSREKKERFSLILESASTNQTSMYLCASSPLSGSRYEQYFGPGTRLTVT.

The chain joins TRBV5-1 to TRBJ2-2, with D possibly being TRBD1 (6 bases). CDR3 size: 14 residues. Germline V gives CDR1 SGHRS, CDR2 YFSETQ. Trimming cost V 0 bases and J 3 bases, with 6 bases left between them. CDR3 nucleotides: TGCGCCAGCAGCTTGGGACAGGACACCGGGGAGCTGTTTTTT. Its protein product is CASSLGQDTGELFF. The variable domain in full, completed from reference TRBV5-1 and TRBJ2-2, reads KAGVTQTPRYLIKTRGQQVTLSCSPISGHRSVSWYQQTPGQGLQFLFEYFSETQRNKGNFPGRFSGRQFSNSRSEMNVSTLELGDSALYLCASSLGQDTGELFFGEGSRLTVL.

The V call is TRBV10-3, the J call TRBJ2-1, with 9 bases fitting TRBD2. Germline values: CDR1 ENHRY, CDR2 SYGVKD. There are 19 residues in the CDR3. V lost 9 bases to trimming and J lost 5 bases; unmatched junction nucleotides: 23. The CDR3 bases are TGTGCCATTAAGAAGACTAGCGGACTCAATTCCAACAGAGACAATGAGCAGTTCTTC. It specifies CAIKKTSGLNSNRDNEQFF.

The V and J genes are TRBV30 and TRBJ2-2, with TRBD1 matching 7 bases. The germline CDR1 and CDR2 sequences are GTSNPN and SVGIG (reference sequence). CDR3 length equals 15 residues. Germline trimming cut 3 bases from V and 3 bases from J; bases unmatched to any gene: 7. CDR3 coding DNA: TGTGCCTGGAGCAGGCGCGACAGGGACACCGGGGAGCTGTTTTTT. Amino acid sequence: CAWSRRDRDTGELFF.